This T cell receptor beta chain was observed in a study of vaccination and CD4 T cells after COVID-19. Notes on the study in general: Analysis of convalescent patients found that 304 of 307 vaccine-specific clones were spike mono-reactive.

The CDR3 is 16 amino acids. CDR1 and CDR2 (germline): LNHDA, SQIVND (reference sequence). Trimming shortened V by 5 bases and J by 4 bases, and 15 bases separated the two germline ends. A word on this clonotype: Its specificity is not known.

Sequence data for DNA of cultured CD4+ T cells were generated by the Oncomine TCR Beta short-read assay. Each CDR3 protein gets one entry after TCRdb re-called the PCR reads with MiXCR. The sample includes over 7,500 distinct CDR3 sequences, about 34% of them seen just once. Treatment in this sample: roughly ten-day PBMC culture with coronavirus spike peptide pools or control peptides (ViraFEST assay). According to the study, CD4+ T cells from the unexposed donor were gathered ahead of the COVID-19 pandemic (2011-2018). The sequence came from a human donor in good health. The source material was CD4+ T cells from blood, cultured in vitro. The chain couples TRBV19 to TRBJ1-6; a possible D gene is TRBD1 (5 bases). CDR3 amino acids: CASSGREKGYNSPLHF. CDR3 coding DNA: TGTGCCAGTAGTGGCCGTGAGAAGGGGTATAATTCACCCCTCCACTTT.